Reported below is one T cell receptor (beta chain). Its antigen is not known. TCRdb redid the calling of the 5' RACE reads with MiXCR, one entry per CDR3 protein. The sample gives under 150,000 distinct CDR3 sequences, roughly 15% of which show up once; about 40% is in the top ten. This entry comes from a study of T cells after yellow fever vaccination. The overall study: Preparation of the low-cell-number fractions used SMART-Seq v4 Ultra Low Input. Study observations and caveats: The study re-detected most primary-vaccination clones after the booster (under 97% CD4, 80% to 90% CD8).

The CDR3 contains 11 residues. In germline, CDR1 is MNHEY, CDR2 SVGEGT. Trimming stripped 3 bases from V and 6 bases from J, with 5 bases between. This clonotype was obtained from a man in his late teens or twenties who received the YFV17D yellow fever vaccine. This chain joins TRBV6-2 or TRBV6-3 and TRBJ1-2, with D unclear. The specimen comprised CD8+ T cells sorted from PBMCs, sampled 5 days after the yellow fever booster vaccination. The CDR3 spells CASSYPNGYTF. The CDR3 DNA is TGTGCCAGCAGTTATCCCAATGGCTACACCTTC.